Listed here are 31 T cell receptor beta chains from one sample, sequenced in a study of metastatic and nonmetastatic thyroid tumors. Every patient was untreated before thyroid surgery. TCRdb re-called clones via MiXCR from the PCR reads. The table records 20,000 to 25,000 clones, roughly a third of them present only once. Input material: blood. These receptor sequences come from a female donor with papillary thyroid cancer or a benign thyroid nodule (not recorded which). Some clones in this sample may be carry-over from other donors' samples.

By share, this clone ranks as medium-sized. CDR3 in DNA: TGCGCCAGCAGCGCGACTGGCGGTTTATACAATGAGCAGTTCTTC. Translated, it gives CASSATGGLYNEQFF. The chain combines TRBV5-1 with TRBJ2-1; D is ambiguous. The CDR3 sequence is 15 residues long. The V gene's germline CDR1 is SGHRS and CDR2 YFSETQ. Trimming took off 4 bases at V and 4 bases at J, with 15 bases between the two ends.

This clone was recorded many times. The chain is built from TRBV5-1 and TRBJ2-3; D might be TRBD2 (6 bases). Germline-derived CDR1 and CDR2 are SGHRS and YFSETQ. Trimming removed 4 bases at V and 5 bases at J, with 23 bases between. The CDR3 loop spans 17 amino acids. Written as DNA, the CDR3 is TGCGCCAGCAGCCACCAGGGAGGACGGAGGCAGGGAGATACGCAGTATTTT. It specifies CASSHQGGRRQGDTQYF.

The chain has TRBV30 and TRBJ2-2; 12 positions match TRBD2. From germline, CDR1 is GTSNPN and CDR2 SVGIG (reference sequence). The CDR3 has 15 residues. After removal of 4 bases from V and 7 bases from J, the junction contained 7 bases not matched to a gene. For the CDR3, the DNA is TGTGCCTGGACAGGACTAGCGGGGTTTGGCGGGGAGCTGTTTTTT. It is translated as CAWTGLAGFGGELFF.

This clone was seen only a few times. One end of the junction varies from germline; a read error may be responsible. The chain couples TRBV24-1 to TRBJ1-2; 8 bases line up with TRBD1. Germline loops: CDR1 KGHDR, CDR2 SFDVKD. The CDR3 spans 14 residues. The CDR3 is CTTSDQDRDYGYTF. The CDR3 nucleotides are TGCACCACCAGTGACCAGGACAGGGACTATGGCTACACCTTC.

The chain has TRBV6-1 and TRBJ2-7; 7 positions agree with TRBD1. CDR3 length: 14 residues. V shed 6 bases and J 2 bases; nucleotides not matched to a gene: 7. Germline lookup yields CDR1 MNHNS and CDR2 SASEGT. CDR3 in amino acids: CASRTGQKTYEQYF. The CDR3 region has the DNA TGTGCCAGCAGGACGGGACAGAAAACCTACGAGCAGTACTTC.

This clone was seen a handful of times. The rearrangement links TRBV6-1 to TRBJ2-1; 7 positions match TRBD1. The CDR3 has 13 amino acids. CDR1 and CDR2 from the germline V gene are MNHNS and SASEGT. V was pared by 7 bases and J by 4 bases, with 4 bases of the junction left unmatched. The CDR3 is CASKPGQYNEQFF. The CDR3 DNA follows: TGTGCCAGCAAACCGGGACAGTACAATGAGCAGTTCTTC.

The chain has TRBV28 and TRBJ1-2; TRBD1 is a possible D gene (5 bases). Per germline, CDR1 MDHEN and CDR2 SYDVKM. The CDR3 is 15 residues long. Trimming left V 5 bases short and J 2 bases short, with 15 bases between. This chain's CDR3 is CASSPAGGLNYGYTF. CDR3 sequence (DNA): TGTGCCAGCAGTCCGGCGGGGGGTTTAAACTATGGCTACACCTTC.

This chain connects TRBV12-3 or TRBV12-4 to TRBJ1-3, with 7 bases lining up with TRBD1. The V and J ends lost 5 bases and 0 bases, in that order; junction bases with no gene match: 7. The CDR3 length is 16 residues. In nucleotides, the CDR3 is TGTGCCAGCAGTGCGAGACAGGGTACCTCTGGAAACACCATATATTTT. Protein sequence: CASSARQGTSGNTIYF.

The chain couples TRBV6-1 to TRBJ2-1; a possible D gene is TRBD2 (7 bases). Germline V CDR1 and CDR2: MNHNS, SASEGT. The CDR3 is 15 residues long. V dropped 5 bases and J dropped 10 bases, with 21 bases sitting between them. CDR3: CASSSTSRGAHEQFF. In nucleotides, the CDR3 is TGTGCCAGCAGTTCTACTAGCCGGGGGGCCCACGAGCAGTTCTTC.

This clone qualifies as medium-sized. This chain links TRBV4-1 with TRBJ1-5; 7 positions match TRBD1. Germline V CDR1 and CDR2: MGHRA, YSYEKL. CDR3 length: 15 amino acids. The ends lost 4 bases at V and 6 bases at J; junction bases unmatched: 9. CDR3 DNA sequence: TGCGCCAGCAGCCCCTCCCAGGGGGGGGGTCAGCCCCAGCATTTT. The encoded protein is CASSPSQGGGQPQHF.

In its sample, this clone was seen a few times. The chain links TRBV28 to TRBJ1-2, with a weak D call TRBD1 (5 bases). V was pared by 6 bases and J by 6 bases, with 11 bases between. The CDR3 runs to 12 residues. From germline, CDR1 is MDHEN and CDR2 SYDVKM. CDR3 amino acids: CASSRLQDGYTF. The DNA of the CDR3 is TGTGCCAGCAGCCGCCTACAGGATGGCTACACCTTC.

In its sample, this clone was seen many times. The V and J genes are TRBV7-8 and TRBJ2-5; the D is unclear. Between the trimmed V and J ends, which lost 0 bases and 3 bases, there was a span of 5 bases. Germline V gene sequence: CDR1 SGHVS, CDR2 FQNEAQ. The CDR3 has 13 amino acids. The CDR3 region has the DNA TGTGCCAGCAGCTTAGCCCAGGAAGAGACCCAGTACTTC. Translation: CASSLAQEETQYF. The variable domain in full, with the rest retrieved from reference TRBV7-8 and TRBJ2-5, is GAGVSQSPRYKVAKRGQDVALRCDPISGHVSLFWYQQALGQGPEFLTYFQNEAQLDKSGLPSDRFFAERPEGSVSTLKIQRTQQEDSAVYLCASSLAQEETQYFGPGTRLLVL.

This clone was seen a handful of times. CDR3 amino acids: CASSPGLAGVGELFF. For the CDR3, the DNA is TGTGCCAGTAGTCCAGGACTAGCGGGAGTCGGGGAGCTGTTTTTT. V is TRBV19 and J is TRBJ2-2; 13 bases fit TRBD2. The V gene end was trimmed by 5 bases and the J gene end by 7 bases; junction bases not matched to a gene: 4. Per the germline V gene, CDR1 is LNHDA and CDR2 is SQIVND (reference sequence). There are 15 residues in the CDR3.

Many counts were recorded for this clone. The chain employs TRBV18 and TRBJ2-3; D is undetermined. CDR1 and CDR2 (germline): KGHSH, LQKENI. The CDR3 is 15 amino acids. V lost 3 bases and J 2 bases, leaving 12 bases between the germline ends. The CDR3 sequence is CASSPVSTYTDTQYF. The CDR3 DNA follows: TGTGCCAGCTCACCCGTCTCAACCTACACAGATACGCAGTATTTT.

The chain links TRBV4-1 to TRBJ2-7; 9 bases are a match to TRBD1. This CDR3 is 15 amino acids long. The J segment lost 7 bases and the V segment lost 3 bases, leaving 10 bases of the junction unmatched. Germline assignment: CDR1 MGHRA and CDR2 YSYEKL. The CDR3 DNA sequence: TGCGCCAGCAGCCAGAGGACAGGGGTCGGCTGGGAGCAGTACTTC. Translating it yields CASSQRTGVGWEQYF.

By share, this clone counts as medium-sized. The chain joins TRBV6-1 to TRBJ1-1; no reliable D call. The V end lost 6 bases, the J end lost 2 bases, and 10 bases lay between the germline ends. The CDR3 is made up of 13 amino acids. CDR1 and CDR2 (germline): MNHNS, SASEGT. CDR3: CASSAGDNTEAFF. The DNA for the CDR3 is TGTGCCAGCAGCGCCGGAGACAACACTGAAGCTTTCTTT.

The chain joins TRBV20-1 to TRBJ1-1; D unresolved. The V gene lost 0 bases and the J gene lost 2 bases, with 7 bases spanning the gap. CDR3 length: 13 residues. Germline lookup yields CDR1 DFQATT and CDR2 SNEGSKA (reference sequence). CDR3 loop: CSARDNRNTEAFF. In DNA form, the CDR3 reads TGCAGTGCTAGAGATAACAGAAACACTGAAGCTTTCTTT.

Concerning this clone: A read error may be the cause here, since a much bigger clone is one base away. Other DNA sequences in the same sample also yield this CDR3. This chain uses TRBV20-1 with TRBJ2-5; maybe TRBD2 (5 bases). Trimming took off 6 bases at V and 5 bases at J, with 16 bases between the two ends. Germline V gene sequence: CDR1 DFQATT, CDR2 SNEGSKA (reference sequence). CDR3 length: 13 residues. CDR3 region: CSAIAGGGETQYF. The CDR3, as DNA: TGCAGTGCAATAGCTGGAGGTGGTGAGACCCAGTACTTC.

In this sample, this clone is medium-sized. The chain is built from TRBV6-1 and TRBJ1-1; D call uncertain. V lost 1 base and J lost 0, with 6 bases in between. The length of the CDR3 is 14 residues. Germline V lookup: CDR1 MNHNS, CDR2 SASEGT. The CDR3 loop is CASSEGVMNTEAFF. CDR3 DNA sequence: TGTGCCAGCAGTGAAGGGGTAATGAACACTGAAGCTTTCTTT.

This clone has just one count. V usage is TRBV5-6 and J usage is TRBJ2-7; 13 bases align to TRBD2. The CDR3 has 15 amino acids. Trimming removed 6 bases from V and 3 bases from J; junction bases left unmatched: 6. CDR1 SGHDT and CDR2 YYEEEE come from the germline V gene. The chain's CDR3 is CASILGTSGIYEQYF. DNA of the CDR3: TGTGCCAGCATCCTAGGGACTAGCGGGATCTACGAGCAGTACTTC.

Only a few counts were recorded for this clone. The rearrangement joins TRBV7-9 to TRBJ2-7; weak D call: TRBD2 (6 bases). V dropped 5 bases and J dropped 3 bases, with 14 bases sitting between them. The CDR3 consists of 14 residues. Germline values: CDR1 SEHNR, CDR2 FQNEAQ (reference sequence). For the CDR3, the DNA is TGTGCCAGCAGCCAAGGGACTGAATACTACGAGCAGTACTTC. Amino acids: CASSQGTEYYEQYF.

The chain uses TRBV6-5 and TRBJ1-5; no reliable D call. Germline CDR1 is MNHEY and CDR2 is SVGAGI. The CDR3 loop spans 14 amino acids. V lost 0 bases to trimming and J lost 1 base, with 4 bases between them. For the CDR3, the DNA is TGTGCCAGCAGTTACTCGGGGAGCAATCAGCCCCAGCATTTT. It is translated as CASSYSGSNQPQHF.

This clone was picked up many times. The rearrangement uses TRBV2 and TRBJ2-3, with D perhaps being TRBD1 or TRBD2 (6 bases each). The CDR3 runs to 14 residues. V lost 4 bases and J 0 bases, leaving 8 bases between the germline ends. Germline CDR1 and CDR2: SNHLY and FYNNEI. Written as DNA, the CDR3 is TGTGCCAGCAGTGCCGGGGGCAGCACAGATACGCAGTATTTT. This translates into CASSAGGSTDTQYF.

V and J are TRBV6-1 and TRBJ1-1; unclear D gene. The germline CDR1 and CDR2 sequences are MNHNS and SASEGT. Between the trimmed V and J ends, which lost 8 bases and 3 bases, there was a span of 16 bases. The length of the CDR3 is 14 residues. The CDR3 nucleotides read TGTGCCAGCGGAAAGGAGTGGTCGGACACTGAAGCTTTCTTT. Its protein product is CASGKEWSDTEAFF.

This chain connects TRBV7-2 to TRBJ2-5, with unresolved D. Germline assignment: CDR1 SGHTA and CDR2 FQGNSA. V lost 4 bases and J 1 base, leaving 10 bases between the germline ends. This CDR3 spans 14 amino acids. CDR3 in amino acids: CASSSNGLQETQYF. CDR3 DNA sequence: TGTGCCAGCAGCTCAAATGGGCTCCAAGAGACCCAGTACTTC.

This clone was observed at least ten times. The chain uses TRBV29-1 and TRBJ2-7; 10 bases line up with TRBD1. The germline V gene has CDR1 SQVTM and CDR2 ANQGSEA. The CDR3 has 14 residues. V shed 5 bases, J shed 12 bases, and the junction held 16 bases outside the gene matches. The CDR3 reads CSVFTPGQGRQWYF. The CDR3 DNA sequence: TGCAGCGTTTTCACCCCGGGACAGGGGCGACAGTGGTACTTC.

A few counts support this clone. V is TRBV10-1 and J is TRBJ2-1, with D possibly being TRBD1 (6 bases). Germline CDR1 is WNHNN and CDR2 is SYGVQD (reference sequence). The CDR3 runs to 16 residues. Trimming removed 2 bases from V and 2 bases from J, with 13 bases in between. The CDR3 reads CASSELDSGAYNEQFF. CDR3 coding DNA: TGCGCCAGCAGTGAGCTGGACAGCGGAGCCTACAATGAGCAGTTCTTC.

This clone is medium-sized (0.01 to 0.1%). This chain uses TRBV4-3 with TRBJ2-3, with 8 bases lining up with TRBD2. Germline V lookup: CDR1 LGHNA, CDR2 YSLEER. V shed 1 base and J 5 bases; nucleotides not matched to a gene: 11. The CDR3 is made up of 17 amino acids. This CDR3 is CASSQAGAGGLGDTQYF. In DNA, the CDR3 is TGCGCCAGCAGCCAAGCGGGGGCGGGGGGCCTGGGAGATACGCAGTATTTT.

The rearrangement links TRBV30 to TRBJ1-2; D is unresolved. This CDR3 spans 13 amino acids. Germline-derived CDR1 and CDR2 are GTSNPN and SVGIG (reference sequence). V lost 2 bases to trimming and J lost 6 bases, with 13 bases between them. CDR3 nucleotides: TGTGCCTGGAGTACCCGGACCCGGGATGGCTACACCTTC. The encoded protein is CAWSTRTRDGYTF.

This chain joins TRBV12-3 or TRBV12-4 and TRBJ1-6; D remains ambiguous. This CDR3 has 14 amino acids. V was clipped by 3 bases and J by 9 bases, with 12 bases between them. The CDR3 region has the DNA TGTGCCAGCAGTTTTCCCTTCGACGGTTCACCCCTCCACTTT. Protein product: CASSFPFDGSPLHF.

This chain links TRBV20-1 with TRBJ2-2, with D unresolved. V lost 8 bases, J lost 7 bases, and 17 bases lay in between. Germline values: CDR1 DFQATT, CDR2 SNEGSKA (reference sequence). The CDR3 is 13 residues long. The DNA for the CDR3 is TGCAGTTCTAATCGGTGGCCTAACGGGGAGCTGTTTTTT. Encoded protein: CSSNRWPNGELFF.